Below, 25 T cell receptor beta chains from the same sample are listed, as sequenced in a study of blood T cell repertoires in COVID-19. Produced via immunoSEQ multiplex PCR; TCRdb's table is partial and in-frame only. The sample holds roughly 170,000 clones, approximately 87% seen once. Source material: peripheral blood. These receptors originate from a man aged 70 or older with active or convalescent COVID-19.

The V gene is TRBV3-1 (or the pseudogene TRBV3-2), the J gene TRBJ1-2, with TRBD1 identical over 7 bases. The length of the CDR3 is 15 residues. After removal of 4 bases from V and 8 bases from J, the junction contained 13 bases not matched to a gene. Germline assignment: CDR1 LGHDT and CDR2 YNNKEL (reference sequence). The CDR3 DNA reads TGTGCCAGCAGCCCCGTGAAGAGGGGGCTTGGCGGCTACACCTTC. This encodes CASSPVKRGLGGYTF.

The V gene is TRBV19, the J gene TRBJ1-1; D unclear. V lost 5 bases to trimming and J lost 3 bases, with 16 bases between them. Germline V lookup: CDR1 LNHDA, CDR2 SQIVND (reference sequence). This CDR3 contains 15 residues. This CDR3 reads CASSEARVFDTEAFF. In DNA form, the CDR3 reads TGTGCCAGTAGTGAAGCGAGGGTTTTCGACACTGAAGCTTTCTTT.

The table lists this clone with a count of one. The chain recombines TRBV18 with TRBJ2-2; weak D call: TRBD1 (5 bases). Germline V lookup: CDR1 KGHSH, CDR2 LQKENI. This CDR3 is built from 16 residues. Trimming took 2 bases from V and 0 from J, leaving 10 bases between them. Written as DNA, the CDR3 is TGTGCCAGCTCACCATCGACAGCCGCGAACACCGGGGAGCTGTTTTTT. Amino acid sequence: CASSPSTAANTGELFF.

The chain couples TRBV30 to TRBJ1-5; TRBD1 might be the D (6 bases). Germline V gene data show CDR1 as GTSNPN and CDR2 as SVGIG (reference sequence). This CDR3 contains 16 residues. Trimming removed 2 bases from V and 2 bases from J, with 16 bases in between. CDR3 loop: CAWSPREGGGNQPQHF. The CDR3 bases are TGTGCCTGGAGTCCTCGTGAAGGGGGGGGCAATCAGCCCCAGCATTTT. The whole variable domain, filled in from reference TRBV30 and TRBJ1-5, reads SQTIHQWPATLVQPVGSPLSLECTVEGTSNPNLYWYRQAAGRGLQLLFYSVGIGQISSEVPQNLSASRPQDRQFILSSKKLLLSDSGFYLCAWSPREGGGNQPQHFGDGTRLSIL.

This rearrangement joins TRBV28 to TRBJ2-3; 8 bases align to TRBD2. CDR3 length: 13 amino acids. V lost 6 bases to trimming and J lost 4 bases; unmatched junction nucleotides: 3. Germline V gene lookup returns CDR1 MDHEN and CDR2 SYDVKM. The CDR3 loop is CASRSGSADTQYF. The CDR3 nucleotides are TGTGCCAGCAGAAGCGGGAGCGCAGATACGCAGTATTTT.

J is TRBJ1-6 and V is TRBV15; D may be TRBD1 (6 bases). The germline CDR1 and CDR2 sequences are LNHNV and YYDKDF (reference sequence). This CDR3 has 12 residues. The ends were cut back, 8 bases at V and 8 bases at J, with 10 bases in the middle. The chain's CDR3 is CATSYRDSPLHF. The CDR3 region has the DNA TGTGCCACCTCCTACAGGGATTCACCCCTCCACTTT. The full variable domain, rest sourced from reference TRBV15 and TRBJ1-6, is DAMVIQNPRYQVTQFGKPVTLSCSQTLNHNVMYWYQQKSSQAPKLLFHYYDKDFNNEADTPDNFQSRRPNTSFCFLDIRSPGLGDTAMYLCATSYRDSPLHFGNGTRLTVT.

The chain employs TRBV6-5 and TRBJ1-6; D not certain. Deletions cut 0 bases from V and 9 bases from J, with 12 bases between. The CDR3 extends over 15 amino acids. Looked up from germline, CDR1 is MNHEY and CDR2 is SVGAGI. The chain's CDR3 is CASSYSTGSGSPLHF. The CDR3 DNA reads TGTGCCAGCAGTTACTCGACTGGTTCTGGTTCACCCCTCCACTTT.

The chain joins TRBV6-5 to TRBJ1-5; TRBD1 might be the D (5 bases). The germline V gene encodes CDR1 MNHEY and CDR2 SVGAGI. V lost 4 bases and J 0 bases, leaving 10 bases between the germline ends. CDR3 length: 15 amino acids. The CDR3 sequence is CASSLGLLSNQPQHF. DNA for the CDR3: TGTGCCAGCAGTTTGGGACTGCTTAGCAATCAGCCCCAGCATTTT.

The chain employs TRBV27 and TRBJ1-6; D might be TRBD1 (5 bases). This CDR3 is built from 13 residues. Per germline, CDR1 MNHEY and CDR2 SMNVEV (reference sequence). V was cut by 5 bases and J by 6 bases, with 8 bases left in between. CDR3 sequence reads: CASSIRANSPLHF. The CDR3 DNA sequence: TGTGCCAGCAGTATCAGGGCTAATTCACCCCTCCACTTT.

The table lists this clone with many counts. The V gene is TRBV6-5, the J gene TRBJ2-7, with TRBD2 identical over 10 bases. This CDR3 region has 13 residues. Germline CDR1 MNHEY, CDR2 SVGAGI. The trim removed 8 bases at V and 7 bases at J, leaving 8 bases unmatched. The CDR3 coding sequence is TGTGCCAGCTCCCTAGCGGGAGCTTGGGAGCAGTACTTC. Protein: CASSLAGAWEQYF.

The rearrangement links TRBV11-3 to TRBJ2-3; 7 bases align to TRBD1. Germline assignment: CDR1 SGHNT and CDR2 YENEEA. This CDR3 is 14 amino acids long. V shed 1 base, J shed 4 bases, and the junction held 2 bases outside the gene matches. The CDR3 bases are TGTGCCAGCAGCTTAGCACAGGGGTCAGATACGCAGTATTTT. It is translated as CASSLAQGSDTQYF.

The chain carries TRBV7-2 and TRBJ1-1, with D possibly TRBD1 on 6 matching bases. The germline V gene has CDR1 SGHTA and CDR2 FQGNSA. The CDR3 length is 16 residues. V lost 5 bases and J lost 2, with 18 bases in between. The CDR3 protein is CASSRNTGTLNTEAFF. DNA of the CDR3: TGTGCCAGCAGCCGGAACACCGGGACACTTAACACTGAAGCTTTCTTT.

The rearrangement joins TRBV5-1 to TRBJ1-6; 9 nucleotides line up with TRBD1. CDR3 length equals 17 residues. The junction had 16 bases not matched to a gene; V was cut back by 4 bases and J by 11 bases. Germline V gene lookup returns CDR1 SGHRS and CDR2 YFSETQ. The CDR3 loop reads CASSMGGTGLGDAPLHF. DNA of the CDR3: TGCGCCAGCAGCATGGGGGGGACAGGGCTTGGAGATGCACCCCTCCACTTT.

The chain recombines TRBV28 with TRBJ2-7; TRBD1 agrees at 7 bases. Germline-derived CDR1 and CDR2 are MDHEN and SYDVKM. V was pared by 6 bases and J by 0 bases, with 8 bases of the junction left unmatched. The CDR3 is made up of 15 amino acids. The CDR3: CASRPLGDSSYEQYF. CDR3 DNA: TGTGCCAGCAGACCCCTGGGGGACAGCTCCTACGAGCAGTACTTC.

The CDR3 DNA is TGTGCCAGCAGCTTCGACAGGAACTATGGCTACACCTTC. As protein: CASSFDRNYGYTF. The rearrangement links TRBV13 to TRBJ1-2; tentative D call: TRBD1 (6 bases). There are 13 residues in the CDR3. V was cut by 3 bases and J by 2 bases, with 7 bases left in between. The germline V gene encodes CDR1 PRHDT and CDR2 FYEKMQ (reference sequence).

This rearrangement joins TRBV3-1 (or the pseudogene TRBV3-2) to TRBJ1-2, with 9 bases that match TRBD1. CDR1 is LGHDT, CDR2 YNNKEL, per germline (reference sequence). There are 15 residues in the CDR3. V trimming: 5 bases; J trimming: 2 bases; junction bases outside the gene matches: 6. The chain's CDR3 is CASSDRGGPNYGYTF. The CDR3 coding sequence is TGTGCCAGCAGCGACAGGGGGGGTCCGAACTATGGCTACACCTTC.

In regard to this clone: Other DNA sequences in the same sample also yield this CDR3. V usage is TRBV30 and J usage is TRBJ1-2, with TRBD1 matching 8 bases. J gave up 4 bases and V 2 bases, and 3 bases lay outside the gene matches. Germline-derived CDR1 and CDR2 are GTSNPN and SVGIG (reference sequence). CDR3 length: 13 amino acids. CDR3 bases: TGTGCCTGGAGTAGGGACAGGCCCTATGGCTACACCTTC. Translating gives CAWSRDRPYGYTF.

The chain recombines TRBV19 with TRBJ1-2; unclear D gene. The V gene's germline CDR1 is LNHDA and CDR2 SQIVND (reference sequence). Trimming removed 5 bases at V and 2 bases at J, with 9 bases between. The CDR3 consists of 13 residues. The CDR3: CASSAGVNYGYTF. As DNA, the CDR3 is TGTGCCAGTAGTGCCGGGGTAAACTATGGCTACACCTTC.

The rearrangement links TRBV6-5 to TRBJ2-1, with 13 bases lining up with TRBD2. Germline CDR1 is MNHEY and CDR2 is SVGAGI. This CDR3 is 13 amino acids long. The J segment lost 10 bases and the V segment lost 6 bases, leaving 3 bases of the junction unmatched. CDR3 residues: CASREGLAGEQFF. CDR3 DNA: TGTGCCAGCAGGGAGGGACTAGCGGGGGAGCAGTTCTTC.

This clone was recorded once. The chain uses TRBV14 and TRBJ2-7; TRBD1 is a possible D gene (6 bases). Trimming shortened V by 4 bases and J by 0 bases, and 10 bases separated the two germline ends. The CDR3 covers 14 residues. Per germline, CDR1 SGHDN and CDR2 FVKESK. The CDR3 here is CASSRDRTSYEQYF. The CDR3, as DNA: TGTGCCAGCAGCCGCGACAGGACCTCCTACGAGCAGTACTTC.

The chain is built from TRBV5-1 and TRBJ2-3; D is perhaps TRBD1 (6 bases). V shed 0 bases and J shed 2 bases, with 7 bases lying between them. The CDR3 contains 14 residues. Germline V gene lookup returns CDR1 SGHRS and CDR2 YFSETQ. The CDR3 reads CASSLGQVTDTQYF. DNA for the CDR3: TGCGCCAGCAGCTTGGGACAGGTCACAGATACGCAGTATTTT.

This CDR3 reads CASSTGTGADLNEQFF. The DNA of the CDR3 is TGTGCCAGCAGCACCGGGACAGGGGCCGACCTTAATGAGCAGTTCTTC. The chain joins TRBV7-9 to TRBJ2-1; TRBD1 matches 10 bases. Germline V CDR1 and CDR2: SEHNR, FQNEAQ (reference sequence). The CDR3 has 16 residues. V trimming: 5 bases; J trimming: 7 bases; junction bases outside the gene matches: 11.

The V call is TRBV7-7, the J call TRBJ1-4; TRBD1 aligns across 10 bases. Trimming at V came to 2 bases and at J to 7 bases, leaving 4 bases not matched to a gene. CDR1 and CDR2 from the germline V gene are SSHAT and FNYEAQ (reference sequence). There are 15 residues in the CDR3. The CDR3 DNA is TGTGCCAGCAGCTTAACCCGGGACAGGGGTGAAAAACTGTTTTTT. Its protein product is CASSLTRDRGEKLFF.

The chain couples TRBV3-1 (or the pseudogene TRBV3-2) to TRBJ2-3; 10 bases line up with TRBD2. J gave up 6 bases and V 0 bases, and 6 bases lay outside the gene matches. Germline V gives CDR1 LGHDT, CDR2 YNNKEL (reference sequence). The length of the CDR3 is 16 residues. CDR3 sequence (DNA): TGTGCCAGCAGCCAAGAAGCTAGCGGGAGATCCGATACGCAGTATTTT. Protein product: CASSQEASGRSDTQYF.

This rearrangement joins TRBV5-4 to TRBJ2-2; 7 bases map to TRBD1. Germline CDR1 SGHNT, CDR2 YYREEE (reference sequence). V lost 0 bases and J lost 4; bases outside the gene matches: 3. The CDR3 has 15 amino acids. The CDR3 DNA reads as TGTGCCAGCAGCTTGGGGGGACAGCCCACCGGGGAGCTGTTTTTT. It translates to CASSLGGQPTGELFF.